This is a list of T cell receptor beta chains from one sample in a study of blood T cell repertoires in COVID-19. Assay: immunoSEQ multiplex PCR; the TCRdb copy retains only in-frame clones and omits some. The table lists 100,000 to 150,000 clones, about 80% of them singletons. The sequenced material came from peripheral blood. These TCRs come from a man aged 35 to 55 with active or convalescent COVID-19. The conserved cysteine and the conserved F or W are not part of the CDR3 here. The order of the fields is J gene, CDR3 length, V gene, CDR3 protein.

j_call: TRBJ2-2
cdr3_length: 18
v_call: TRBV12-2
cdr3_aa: ASRLARVTGGDPYTGELF

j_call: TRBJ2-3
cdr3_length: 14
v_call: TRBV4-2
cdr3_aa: ASSQDYRGATDTQY

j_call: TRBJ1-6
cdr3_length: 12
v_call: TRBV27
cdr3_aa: ASSFLGGTSPLH

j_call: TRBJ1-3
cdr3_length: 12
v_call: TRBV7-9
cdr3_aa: ASSHRDRGDTIY

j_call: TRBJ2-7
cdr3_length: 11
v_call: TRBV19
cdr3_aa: ARSRCGPYEQY

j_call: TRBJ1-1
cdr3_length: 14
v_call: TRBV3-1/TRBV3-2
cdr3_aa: ASTQQGSQGWTEAF

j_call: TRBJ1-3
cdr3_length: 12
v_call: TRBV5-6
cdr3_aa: ASSPDISGNTIY

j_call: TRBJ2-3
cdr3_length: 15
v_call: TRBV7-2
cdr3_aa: ASSLGATSGAKYTQY

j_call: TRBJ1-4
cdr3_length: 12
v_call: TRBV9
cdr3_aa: ASSFRAEGEKLF

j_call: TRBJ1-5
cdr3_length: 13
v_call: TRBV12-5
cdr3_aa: ASGLGGQTNQPQH

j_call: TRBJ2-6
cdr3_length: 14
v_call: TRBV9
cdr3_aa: ASSVQGGSGANVLT

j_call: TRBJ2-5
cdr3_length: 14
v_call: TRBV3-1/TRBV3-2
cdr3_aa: ASSQVVAGTGETQY

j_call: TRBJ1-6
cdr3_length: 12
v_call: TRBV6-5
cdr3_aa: ASSYGPENSPLH

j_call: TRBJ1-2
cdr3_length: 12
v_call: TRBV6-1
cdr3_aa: ASSEPGTAYGYT

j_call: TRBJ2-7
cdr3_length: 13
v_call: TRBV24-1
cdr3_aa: ATSDLVRGEGEQY

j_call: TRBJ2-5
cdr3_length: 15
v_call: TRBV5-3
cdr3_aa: ARRTRPKRGSRETQY

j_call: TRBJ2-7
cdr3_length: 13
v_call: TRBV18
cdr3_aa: ASSPQGQGVHEQY

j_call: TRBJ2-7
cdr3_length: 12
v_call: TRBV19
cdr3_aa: ASSKGTESAEQY

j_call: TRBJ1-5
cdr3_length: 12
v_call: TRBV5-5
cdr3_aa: ASSLGEGNQPQH

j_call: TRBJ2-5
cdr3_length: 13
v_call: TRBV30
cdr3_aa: AWRRGTGGRKTQY

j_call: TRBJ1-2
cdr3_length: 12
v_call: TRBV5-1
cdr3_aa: ASSLGQGSYGYT

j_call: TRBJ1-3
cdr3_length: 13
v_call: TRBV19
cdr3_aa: ASSTSPGFGNTIY

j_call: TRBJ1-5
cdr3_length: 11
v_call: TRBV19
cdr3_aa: ASTDPGDQPQH

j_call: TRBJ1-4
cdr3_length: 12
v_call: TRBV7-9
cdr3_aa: ASSPGSLNEKLF

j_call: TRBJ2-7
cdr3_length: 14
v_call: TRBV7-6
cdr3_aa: ASSLGAAGGPYEQY

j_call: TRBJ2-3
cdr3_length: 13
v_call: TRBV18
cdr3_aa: ASSPREQGTDTQY

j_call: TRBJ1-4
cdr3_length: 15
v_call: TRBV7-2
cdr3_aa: ASSLTGTQVVNEKLF

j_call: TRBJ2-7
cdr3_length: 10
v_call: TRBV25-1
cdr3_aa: ASMGGVYEQY